These T cell receptor beta chains were read from a single sample in a study of T cell clonotyping in hematopoietic cell transplantation. Generated by immunoSEQ multiplex PCR, the TCRdb table keeps only in-frame clones and is missing some. The table has approximately 1,500 clones, around 67% seen once. The source was peripheral blood mononuclear cells, collected 100 days after allogeneic stem cell transplant. Every receptor here comes from a female patient in her 60s who had an allogeneic stem cell transplant, so the T cells may come from the graft donor. Some clones in this sample may be carry-over from other donors' samples. Each CDR3 is given with its conserved first and last residue. The order of the fields is V gene, CDR3 length, J gene, CDR3 protein.

V: TRBV9
length: 16
J: TRBJ2-3
CDR3: CASSVASGGLADTQYF

V: TRBV7-8
length: 15
J: TRBJ2-7
CDR3: CASSTAGTLSYEQYF

V: TRBV4-1
length: 14
J: TRBJ1-4
CDR3: CASSRGQGGEKLFF

V: TRBV12-5
length: 19
J: TRBJ2-1
CDR3: CASGPDLGLAGGSYNEQFF

V: TRBV4-2
length: 14
J: TRBJ2-7
CDR3: CASSQEYGPYEQYF

V: TRBV9
length: 14
J: TRBJ1-1
CDR3: CASSEGGVNTEAFF

V: TRBV7-6
length: 15
J: TRBJ2-3
CDR3: CASSPTGGGTDTQYF

V: TRBV27
length: 15
J: TRBJ2-7
CDR3: CASNLKGEGAYEQYF

V: TRBV10-1
length: 16
J: TRBJ1-4
CDR3: CASTGAGSATNEKLFF

V: TRBV5-1
length: 16
J: TRBJ2-3
CDR3: CASSLFSDSGRDTQYF

V: TRBV11-2
length: 12
J: TRBJ2-3
CDR3: CASSPRLDTQYF

V: TRBV28
length: 13
J: TRBJ1-4
CDR3: CASLRQGEEKLFF

V: TRBV4-3
length: 14
J: TRBJ2-7
CDR3: CASSPYVTSYEQYF

V: TRBV5-1
length: 14
J: TRBJ1-4
CDR3: CASSLAGTNEKLFF

V: TRBV5-1
length: 14
J: TRBJ2-1
CDR3: CASSGGDSYNEQFF

V: TRBV7-2
length: 16
J: TRBJ1-2
CDR3: CASSLAPEDLNYGYTF

V: TRBV11-1
length: 12
J: TRBJ2-5
CDR3: CASSARLETQYF

V: TRBV6-6
length: 13
J: TRBJ1-5
CDR3: CASSPRDDQPQHF

V: TRBV2
length: 15
J: TRBJ2-2
CDR3: CASSDRGQGTGELFF

V: TRBV4-2
length: 15
J: TRBJ2-1
CDR3: CASSIWDYLSEEQFF

V: TRBV4-3
length: 19
J: TRBJ1-2
CDR3: CASSQDMGQHRASNYGYTF

V: TRBV7-5
length: 16
J: TRBJ2-6
CDR3: CARNRREQSRANVLTF

V: TRBV7-9
length: 14
J: TRBJ1-1
CDR3: CASSLAQTGQAAFF

V: TRBV5-6
length: 14
J: TRBJ2-7
CDR3: CASSLETGPYEQYF

V: TRBV6-4
length: 14
J: TRBJ1-1
CDR3: CASSPRTGGTEAFF

V: TRBV7-4
length: 13
J: TRBJ1-1
CDR3: CASSPGGWTEAFF